Described below is a single TCR beta chain sequence and its context. The antigen is unknown. These data belong to a study of shared clonotypes between healthy human individuals. The study, taken as a whole, reports: Against clonotypes common to all four donors, non-shared ones had lower generation probabilities. In having few donors, the study represented limited genetic and exposure-history diversity.

Looked up from germline, CDR1 is KGHSH and CDR2 is LQKENI. V gave up 4 bases and J gave up 4 bases; unmatched junction bases: 6. There are 15 residues in the CDR3. There were no recent acute infections or vaccinations among the donors, who were healthy HIV-negative adults. The repertoire was sequenced with immunoSEQ multiplex PCR; TCRdb's copy has only in-frame clones and lacks some. The repertoire includes roughly 2 million clones, approximately 94% of them detected once, and 0.1% to 0.15% sits in the top ten. The rearrangement links TRBV18 to TRBJ1-5, with 8 nucleotides matching TRBD1. This receptor was identified in a man in his late teens or twenties in good health. Sequencing input: naive CD4+ T cells sorted from blood. Subset denoted: CD45RA+ positively selected. The CDR3 region is CASSRPDRENQPQHF. CDR3 DNA: TGTGCCAGCTCACGACCGGACAGGGAAAATCAGCCCCAGCATTTT. Together with reference TRBV18 and TRBJ1-5, the CDR3 gives the full variable domain: NAGVMQNPRHLVRRRGQEARLRCSPMKGHSHVYWYRQLPEEGLKFMVYLQKENIIDESGMPKERFSAEFPKEGPSILRIQQVVRGDSAAYFCASSRPDRENQPQHFGDGTRLSIL.